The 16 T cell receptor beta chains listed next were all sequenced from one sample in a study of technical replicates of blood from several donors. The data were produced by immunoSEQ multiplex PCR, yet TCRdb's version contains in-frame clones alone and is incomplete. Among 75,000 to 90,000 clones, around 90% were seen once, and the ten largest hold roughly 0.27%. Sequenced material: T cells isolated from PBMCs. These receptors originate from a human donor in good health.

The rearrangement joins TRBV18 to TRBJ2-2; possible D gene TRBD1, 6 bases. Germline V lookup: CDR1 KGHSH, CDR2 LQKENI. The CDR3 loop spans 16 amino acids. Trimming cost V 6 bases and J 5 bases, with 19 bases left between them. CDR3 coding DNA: TGTGCCAGCTCGTCAAGGGACACTCTAGGAACCGGGGAGCTGTTTTTT. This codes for CASSSRDTLGTGELFF.

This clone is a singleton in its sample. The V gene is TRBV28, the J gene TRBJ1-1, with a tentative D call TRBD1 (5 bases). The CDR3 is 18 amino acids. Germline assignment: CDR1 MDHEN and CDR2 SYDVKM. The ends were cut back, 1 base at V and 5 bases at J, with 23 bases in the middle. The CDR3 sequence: CASSLSLMQGRYLTEAFF. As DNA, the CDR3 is TGTGCCAGCAGTTTATCTCTTATGCAGGGTAGATATCTGACTGAAGCTTTCTTT.

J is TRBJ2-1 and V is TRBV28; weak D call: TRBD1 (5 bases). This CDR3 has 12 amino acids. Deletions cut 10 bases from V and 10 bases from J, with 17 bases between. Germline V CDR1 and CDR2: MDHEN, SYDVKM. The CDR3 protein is CATEMPWTEQFF. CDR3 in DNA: TGTGCCACCGAAATGCCCTGGACAGAGCAGTTCTTC.

The CDR3 nucleotides read TGTGCCAGCTCCGACCAAGAGGGAAGGAACACTGAAGCTTTCTTT. As protein: CASSDQEGRNTEAFF. V gene TRBV18 combines with J gene TRBJ1-1; no firm D call. This CDR3 contains 15 residues. CDR1 and CDR2 (germline): KGHSH, LQKENI. Trimming pared 6 bases from V and 1 base from J, leaving 15 bases between. Full variable domain (missing parts from reference TRBV18 and TRBJ1-1): NAGVMQNPRHLVRRRGQEARLRCSPMKGHSHVYWYRQLPEEGLKFMVYLQKENIIDESGMPKERFSAEFPKEGPSILRIQQVVRGDSAAYFCASSDQEGRNTEAFFGQGTRLTVV.

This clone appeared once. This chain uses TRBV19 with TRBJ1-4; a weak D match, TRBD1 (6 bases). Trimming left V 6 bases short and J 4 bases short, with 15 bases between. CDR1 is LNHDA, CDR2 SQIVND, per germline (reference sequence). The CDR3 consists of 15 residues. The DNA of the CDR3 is TGTGCCAGTAGGCCTCTTCAGGGACATAATGAAAAACTGTTTTTT. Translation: CASRPLQGHNEKLFF.

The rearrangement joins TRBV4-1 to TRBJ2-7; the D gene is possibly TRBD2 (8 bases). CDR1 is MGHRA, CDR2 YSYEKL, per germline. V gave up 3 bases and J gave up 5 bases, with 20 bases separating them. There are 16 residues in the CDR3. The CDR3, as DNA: TGCGCCAGCAGCCACAACTGGGGACTAGGGGGCCACGAGCAGTACTTC. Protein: CASSHNWGLGGHEQYF.

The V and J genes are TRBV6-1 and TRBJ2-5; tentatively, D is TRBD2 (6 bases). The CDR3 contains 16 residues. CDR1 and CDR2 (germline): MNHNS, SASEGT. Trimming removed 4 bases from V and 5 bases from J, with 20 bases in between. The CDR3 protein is CASSVHQRAAGETQYF. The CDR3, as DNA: TGTGCCAGCAGTGTCCATCAACGGGCGGCGGGGGAGACCCAGTACTTC.

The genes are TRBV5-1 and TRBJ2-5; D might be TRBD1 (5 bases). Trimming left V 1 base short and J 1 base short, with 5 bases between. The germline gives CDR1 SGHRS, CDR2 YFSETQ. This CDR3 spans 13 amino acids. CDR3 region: CASSLQGQETQYF. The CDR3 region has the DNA TGCGCCAGCAGCTTGCAGGGCCAAGAGACCCAGTACTTC. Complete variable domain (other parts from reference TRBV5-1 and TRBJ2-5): KAGVTQTPRYLIKTRGQQVTLSCSPISGHRSVSWYQQTPGQGLQFLFEYFSETQRNKGNFPGRFSGRQFSNSRSEMNVSTLELGDSALYLCASSLQGQETQYFGPGTRLLVL.

CDR3 in amino acids: CASSPGTGGAKGYTF. Here the CDR3 DNA reads TGTGCCAGCAGCCCCGGGACAGGGGGCGCGAAGGGCTACACCTTC. The chain combines TRBV4-2 with TRBJ1-2; TRBD1 aligns across 12 bases. This CDR3 is built from 15 residues. V was clipped by 4 bases and J by 8 bases; unmatched bases: 8. Germline V gives CDR1 LGHNA, CDR2 YNFKEQ.

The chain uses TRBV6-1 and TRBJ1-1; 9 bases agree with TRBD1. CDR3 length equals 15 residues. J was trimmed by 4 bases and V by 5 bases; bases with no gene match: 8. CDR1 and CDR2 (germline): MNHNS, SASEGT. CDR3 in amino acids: CASSRDGTGFTEAFF. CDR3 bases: TGTGCCAGCAGTCGAGACGGGACAGGGTTCACTGAAGCTTTCTTT.

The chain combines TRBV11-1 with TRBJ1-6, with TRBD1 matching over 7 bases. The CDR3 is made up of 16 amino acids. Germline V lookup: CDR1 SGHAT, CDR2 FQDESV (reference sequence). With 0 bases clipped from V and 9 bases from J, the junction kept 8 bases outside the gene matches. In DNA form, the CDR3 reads TGTGCCAGCAGCTTAGCGCGCGGGACAGCCCGTTCACCCCTCCACTTT. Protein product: CASSLARGTARSPLHF.

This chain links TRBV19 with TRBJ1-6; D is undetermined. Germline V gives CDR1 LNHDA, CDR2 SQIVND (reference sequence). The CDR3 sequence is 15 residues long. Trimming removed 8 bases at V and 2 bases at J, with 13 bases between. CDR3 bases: TGTGCCAGTGCCCCCGGAGGGCCCTATAATTCACCCCTCCACTTT. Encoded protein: CASAPGGPYNSPLHF.

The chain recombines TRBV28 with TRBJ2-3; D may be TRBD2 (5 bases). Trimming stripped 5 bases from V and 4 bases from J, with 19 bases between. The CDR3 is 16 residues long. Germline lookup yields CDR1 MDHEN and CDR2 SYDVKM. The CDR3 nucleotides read TGTGCCAGCAGTCCCCTCCGAGGTGAGGGAGCAGATACGCAGTATTTT. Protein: CASSPLRGEGADTQYF.

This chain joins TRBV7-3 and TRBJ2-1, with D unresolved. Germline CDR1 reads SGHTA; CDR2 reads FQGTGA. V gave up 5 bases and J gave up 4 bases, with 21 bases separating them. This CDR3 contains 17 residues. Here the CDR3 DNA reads TGTGCCAGCAGCCCGCCACCTGGGCAGGCCAAATACAATGAGCAGTTCTTC. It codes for CASSPPPGQAKYNEQFF.

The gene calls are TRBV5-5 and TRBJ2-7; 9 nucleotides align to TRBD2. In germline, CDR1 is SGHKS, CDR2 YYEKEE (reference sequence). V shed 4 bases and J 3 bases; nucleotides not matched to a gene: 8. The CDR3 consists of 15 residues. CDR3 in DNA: TGTGCCAGCAGCGAGTGGACTAGCGCCCACTACGAGCAGTACTTC. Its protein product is CASSEWTSAHYEQYF.

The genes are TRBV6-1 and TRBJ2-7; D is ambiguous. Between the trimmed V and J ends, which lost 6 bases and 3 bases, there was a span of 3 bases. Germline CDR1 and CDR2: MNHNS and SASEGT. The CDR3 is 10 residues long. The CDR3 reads CASSHYEQYF. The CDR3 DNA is TGTGCCAGCAGCCACTACGAGCAGTACTTC.